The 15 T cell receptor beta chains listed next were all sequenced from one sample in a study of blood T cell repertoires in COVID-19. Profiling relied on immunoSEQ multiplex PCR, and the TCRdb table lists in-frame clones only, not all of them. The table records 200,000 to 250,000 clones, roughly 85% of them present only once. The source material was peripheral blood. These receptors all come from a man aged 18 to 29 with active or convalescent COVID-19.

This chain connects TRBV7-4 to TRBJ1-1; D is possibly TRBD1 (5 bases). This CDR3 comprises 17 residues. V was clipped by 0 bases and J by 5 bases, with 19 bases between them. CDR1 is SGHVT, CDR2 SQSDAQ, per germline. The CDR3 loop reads CASSLALICNRGTEAFF. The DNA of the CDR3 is TGTGCCAGCAGCTTAGCCCTCATCTGCAACCGGGGGACTGAAGCTTTCTTT.

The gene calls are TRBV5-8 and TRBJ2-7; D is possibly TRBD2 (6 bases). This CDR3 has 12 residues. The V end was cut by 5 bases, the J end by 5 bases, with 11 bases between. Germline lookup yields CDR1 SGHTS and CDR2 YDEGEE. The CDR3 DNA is TGTGCCAGCAGACCTGGAGGGGACGAGCAGTACTTC. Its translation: CASRPGGDEQYF.

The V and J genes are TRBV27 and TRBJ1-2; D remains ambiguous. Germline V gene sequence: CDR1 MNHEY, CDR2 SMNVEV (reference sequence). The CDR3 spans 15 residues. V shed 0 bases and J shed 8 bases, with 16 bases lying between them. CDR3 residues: CASSLSRRSVKGYTF. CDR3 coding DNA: TGTGCCAGCAGTTTATCGAGGAGGTCGGTCAAGGGCTACACCTTC.

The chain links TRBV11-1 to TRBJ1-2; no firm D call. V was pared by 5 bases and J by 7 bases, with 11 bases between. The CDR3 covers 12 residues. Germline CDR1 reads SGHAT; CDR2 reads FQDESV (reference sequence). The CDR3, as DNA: TGTGCCAGCAGCCCAGGACTTTTTGGCTACACCTTC. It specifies CASSPGLFGYTF.

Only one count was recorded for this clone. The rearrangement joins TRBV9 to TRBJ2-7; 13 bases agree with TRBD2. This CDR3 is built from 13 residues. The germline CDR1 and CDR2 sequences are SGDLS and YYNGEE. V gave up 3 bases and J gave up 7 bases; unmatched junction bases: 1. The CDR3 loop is CASSAGLAGEQYF. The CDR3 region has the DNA TGTGCCAGCAGCGCGGGACTAGCGGGGGAGCAGTACTTC.

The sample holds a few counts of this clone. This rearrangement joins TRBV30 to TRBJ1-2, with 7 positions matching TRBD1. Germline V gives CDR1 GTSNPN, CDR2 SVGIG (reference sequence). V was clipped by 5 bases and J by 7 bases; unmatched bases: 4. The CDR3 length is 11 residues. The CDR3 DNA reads TGTGCCTGGTTGACAGGGCCTGGCTACACCTTC. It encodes CAWLTGPGYTF.

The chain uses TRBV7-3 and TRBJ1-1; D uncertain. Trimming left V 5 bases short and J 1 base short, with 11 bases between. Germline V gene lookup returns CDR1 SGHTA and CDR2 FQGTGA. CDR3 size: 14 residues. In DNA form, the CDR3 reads TGTGCCAGCAGCCGCTCGGGTAGGAACACTGAAGCTTTCTTT. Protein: CASSRSGRNTEAFF.

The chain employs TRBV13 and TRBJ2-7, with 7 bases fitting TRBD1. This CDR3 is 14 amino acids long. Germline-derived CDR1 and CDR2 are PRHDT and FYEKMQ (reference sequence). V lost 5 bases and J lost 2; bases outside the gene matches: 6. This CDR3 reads CASSHGQEAYEQYF. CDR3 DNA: TGTGCCAGCAGCCACGGACAGGAGGCCTACGAGCAGTACTTC.

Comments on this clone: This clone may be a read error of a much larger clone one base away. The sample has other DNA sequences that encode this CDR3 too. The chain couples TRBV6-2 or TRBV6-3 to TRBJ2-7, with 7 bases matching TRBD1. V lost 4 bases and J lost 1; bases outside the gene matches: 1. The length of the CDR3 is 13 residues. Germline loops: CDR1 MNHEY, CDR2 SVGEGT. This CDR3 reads CASSWDSSYEQYF. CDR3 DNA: TGTGCCAGCAGTTGGGACAGTTCCTACGAGCAGTACTTC.

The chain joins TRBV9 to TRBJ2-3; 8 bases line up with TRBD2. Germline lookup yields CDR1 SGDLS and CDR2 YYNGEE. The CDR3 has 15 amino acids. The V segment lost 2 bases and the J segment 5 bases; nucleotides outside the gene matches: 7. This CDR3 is CASSVNGRGEDTQYF. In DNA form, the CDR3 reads TGTGCCAGCAGCGTGAACGGGAGGGGGGAAGATACGCAGTATTTT.

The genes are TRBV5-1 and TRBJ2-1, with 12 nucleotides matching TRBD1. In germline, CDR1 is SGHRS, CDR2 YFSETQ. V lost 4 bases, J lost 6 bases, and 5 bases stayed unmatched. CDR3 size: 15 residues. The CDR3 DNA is TGCGCCAGCAGCCCCGGGACAGGGGGCTCCAATGAGCAGTTCTTC. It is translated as CASSPGTGGSNEQFF.

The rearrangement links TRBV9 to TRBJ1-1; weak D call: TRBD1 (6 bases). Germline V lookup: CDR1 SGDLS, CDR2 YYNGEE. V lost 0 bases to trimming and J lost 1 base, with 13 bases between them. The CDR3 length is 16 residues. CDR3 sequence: CASSVGQVGRNTEAFF. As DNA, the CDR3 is TGTGCCAGCAGCGTAGGACAGGTCGGTCGGAACACTGAAGCTTTCTTT.

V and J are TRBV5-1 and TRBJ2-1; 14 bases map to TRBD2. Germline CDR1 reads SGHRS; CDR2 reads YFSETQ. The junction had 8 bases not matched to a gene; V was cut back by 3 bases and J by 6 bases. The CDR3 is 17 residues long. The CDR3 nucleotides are TGCGCCAGCAGCTCCTGGACTAGCGGGAGGTTGGTCAATGAGCAGTTCTTC. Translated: CASSSWTSGRLVNEQFF.

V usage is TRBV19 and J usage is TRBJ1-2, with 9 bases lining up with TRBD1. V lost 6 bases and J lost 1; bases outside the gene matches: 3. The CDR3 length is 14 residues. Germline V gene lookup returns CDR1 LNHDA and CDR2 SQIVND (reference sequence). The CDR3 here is CASRKTGGNYGYTF. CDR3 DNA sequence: TGTGCCAGTAGGAAGACAGGGGGTAACTATGGCTACACCTTC.

The CDR3 DNA reads TGTGCCAGCAGCTTCAGATACACCGGGGAGCTGTTTTTT. Protein product: CASSFRYTGELFF. The rearrangement links TRBV7-2 to TRBJ2-2; D gene ambiguous. V was trimmed by 3 bases and J by 3 bases, leaving 5 bases between them. The length of the CDR3 is 13 residues. CDR1 and CDR2 (germline): SGHTA, FQGNSA.